The subject of this entry is one T cell receptor beta chain. Its antigen is undetermined. The sample belongs to a study of vaccination and CD4 T cells after COVID-19. Study details: Overlapping spike peptides served as the stimulus for the cells. These peptides came from SARS-CoV-2 and from the common cold coronaviruses HCoV-NL63, HCoV-OC43 and HCoV-229E.

Sequencing of cultured CD4+ T cell DNA used the Oncomine TCR Beta short-read assay. Genomic DNA from cultured CD4+ T cells was extracted. TCRdb used MiXCR to reprocess the PCR reads, holding one entry per CDR3 protein. The sample includes just under 4,500 distinct CDR3 sequences, 21% of them seen just once. The germline V and J ends were trimmed by 3 bases and 5 bases, with 27 bases remaining between them. Germline values: CDR1 MNHEY, CDR2 SMNVEV (reference sequence). The CDR3 is 19 amino acids. Treatment defined: approximately 9-day PBMC culture with coronavirus spike peptide pools or control peptides (ViraFEST assay). Positive tests by PCR, dated March to December 2020, predated US Alpha, Beta and Delta variants.

The receptor was derived from a human donor who had recovered from COVID-19. Sequences were obtained from CD4+ T cells from blood, cultured in vitro. The chain uses TRBV27 and TRBJ2-3, with D tentatively TRBD1 or TRBD2 (5 bases each). CDR3 loop: CASSFNSPMRGGGQDTQYF. The DNA for the CDR3 is TGTGCCAGCAGTTTCAACTCCCCAATGAGGGGTGGGGGTCAAGATACGCAGTATTTT.